This T cell receptor beta chain was recorded in a study of persistence of HIV-infected CD4 T cells. Study overall: A median of around 8 years of suppressive ART preceded sampling. Findings of the study overall: Antigen-responding cells were enriched for degenerate expanded CDR3beta sequences. Compared with CD3/CD28-stimulated cells, CMV- and Gag-responding cells showed lower TCRbeta richness.

The immunoSEQ assay was version 4, run in survey mode. This table comes from immunoSEQ multiplex PCR, and its TCRdb copy is limited to in-frame clones, with some not included. The repertoire holds just over 35,000 clones, more than 75% seen once, with 5.4% in the top ten. Cells were stimulated with overlapping HIV-1 Gag 15-mer peptides. Sorted nonresponding memory CD4+ T cells were CD40L-negative, CD69-negative, CD45RO-high. Donors had CD4+ T cell counts above 400 cells/uL and were CMV-seropositive. With respect to this clone: What it recognizes is unknown.

CDR3 size: 15 residues. V lost 1 base and J lost 2, with 6 bases in between. Looked up from germline, CDR1 is SGHDN and CDR2 is FVKESK. The origin of this receptor is an adult with HIV. The donor label of this sample is uncertain. Sequenced here: cultured CD4+ T cells from PBMCs, sampled from a patient who received antiretroviral therapy. This chain uses TRBV14 with TRBJ1-6; D not certain. The CDR3 protein is CASSQAWAYNSPLHF. The CDR3 DNA is TGTGCCAGCAGCCAAGCGTGGGCCTATAATTCACCCCTCCACTTT.